This is a list of T cell receptor beta chains from one sample in a study of blood T cell repertoires in COVID-19. Profiled with immunoSEQ multiplex PCR; TCRdb holds only in-frame clones, not every one. Among approximately 29,000 clones listed, 88% were seen once. The sequenced sample consisted of peripheral blood. The receptor source for this set is a human donor with active COVID-19. The donor label of this sample is uncertain. Each CDR3 is given with its conserved first and last residue. Each record gives: V gene, J gene, D gene, clone size, CDR3 DNA, CDR3 protein. D genes are given only for firm matches. For some rows the clone size is stated as once, few or many, or as a class when expanded; others skip it.

TRBV7-9	TRBJ2-3	.	.	TGTGCCAGCAGGGCGAGAGTCGGGGATCCCCGCGCAGATACGCAGTATTTT	CASRARVGDPRADTQYF
TRBV6-4	TRBJ1-1	TRBD1	.	TGTGCCAGCAGTGATGACAGGGTACGGACTGAAGCTTTCTTT	CASSDDRVRTEAFF
TRBV7-2	TRBJ2-5	.	.	TGTGCCAGCAGCTTAGGCCAGGGATGGGAGACCCAGTACTTC	CASSLGQGWETQYF
TRBV27	TRBJ1-5	.	.	TGTGCCAGCAGTTTATTCAGAAACAATCAGCCCCAGCATTTT	CASSLFRNNQPQHF
TRBV2	TRBJ1-2	TRBD1	.	TGTGCCAGCAAAGGGACAGCCAGTCCACTTGGCTTCACCTTC	CASKGTASPLGFTF
TRBV4-3	TRBJ1-1	.	.	TGCGCCAGCAGCCCCCAATATCAGGCCAACACTGAAGCTTTCTTT	CASSPQYQANTEAFF
TRBV19	TRBJ2-7	TRBD1	.	TGTGCCAGTAGCCCGGGACAGGGAACCTACGAGCAGTACTTC	CASSPGQGTYEQYF
TRBV19	TRBJ2-7	TRBD1	few	TGTGCCACCACCGCGACAGGGGGAATCTACGAGCAGTACTTC	CATTATGGIYEQYF
TRBV2	TRBJ2-3	TRBD1	.	TGTGCCAGCAGTCAGGGGGCAGATACGCAGTATTTT	CASSQGADTQYF
TRBV12-2	TRBJ1-2	.	once	TGTGCAAGTCGCTTATCTAACAGGTACTATGGCTACACCTTC	CASRLSNRYYGYTF
TRBV3-1/TRBV3-2	TRBJ1-6	.	.	TGTGCCAGCAGCCAAGATCCCCCACGACTAAGAACTTCCACCTATAATTCACCCCTCCACTTT	CASSQDPPRLRTSTYNSPLHF
TRBV19	TRBJ1-4	TRBD1	.	TGTGCCAGCGCTCCGGGACAGGGGACAACTAATGAAAAACTGTTTTTT	CASAPGQGTTNEKLFF
TRBV5-4	TRBJ1-2	TRBD1	few	TGTGCCAGCAGCTGGGACAGGAGGGGCTATGGCTACACCTTC	CASSWDRRGYGYTF
TRBV6-5	TRBJ2-5	TRBD2	.	TGTGCCAGCGGACAAGCGGGGTACGGGACCCAGTACTTC	CASGQAGYGTQYF
TRBV24-1	TRBJ1-5	.	.	TGTGCCACCAGTGATTTGAGTAGAGGGAATCAGCCCCAGCATTTT	CATSDLSRGNQPQHF
TRBV2	TRBJ1-1	.	few	TGTGCCACCCGAGGACAGATGAACACTGAAGCTTTCTTT	CATRGQMNTEAFF
TRBV19	TRBJ1-5	.	.	TGTGCCAGTAGTATAACGACAGTTGGTCAGCCCCAGCATTTT	CASSITTVGQPQHF
TRBV12-3/TRBV12-4	TRBJ2-1	.	.	TGTGCCAGCAGTTCCCCCGGGGTGGGTGAGCAGTTCTTC	CASSSPGVGEQFF
TRBV7-2	TRBJ2-1	TRBD2	once	TGTGCCAGCAGCCTGACTAGCGGGGGGGGAAGTGATGAGCAGTTCTTC	CASSLTSGGGSDEQFF
TRBV2	TRBJ1-1	TRBD1	.	TGTGCCAGCAGCGGAACAGTGACAGGGGGAAGAACTGAAGCTTTCTTT	CASSGTVTGGRTEAFF
TRBV19	TRBJ1-5	.	.	TGTGCCACTGGGGGGGTAGGCCAAAATCAGCCCCAGCATTTT	CATGGVGQNQPQHF
TRBV6-4	TRBJ1-3	.	.	TGTGCCACCACGTCCCAGGGAAACACCATATATTTT	CATTSQGNTIYF
TRBV28	TRBJ1-6	.	.	TGTGCCAGCAATTCTCCCCAGACAGCCAATTCACCCCTCCACTTT	CASNSPQTANSPLHF
TRBV27	TRBJ1-4	.	.	TGTGCCAGCAGTTTATGGGGGGGCTTAGGTGAAAAACTGTTTTTT	CASSLWGGLGEKLFF
TRBV3-1/TRBV3-2	TRBJ2-3	TRBD2	.	TGTGCCAGCAGCTCCACTAGCGGGGGGACCACAGATACGCAGTATTTT	CASSSTSGGTTDTQYF